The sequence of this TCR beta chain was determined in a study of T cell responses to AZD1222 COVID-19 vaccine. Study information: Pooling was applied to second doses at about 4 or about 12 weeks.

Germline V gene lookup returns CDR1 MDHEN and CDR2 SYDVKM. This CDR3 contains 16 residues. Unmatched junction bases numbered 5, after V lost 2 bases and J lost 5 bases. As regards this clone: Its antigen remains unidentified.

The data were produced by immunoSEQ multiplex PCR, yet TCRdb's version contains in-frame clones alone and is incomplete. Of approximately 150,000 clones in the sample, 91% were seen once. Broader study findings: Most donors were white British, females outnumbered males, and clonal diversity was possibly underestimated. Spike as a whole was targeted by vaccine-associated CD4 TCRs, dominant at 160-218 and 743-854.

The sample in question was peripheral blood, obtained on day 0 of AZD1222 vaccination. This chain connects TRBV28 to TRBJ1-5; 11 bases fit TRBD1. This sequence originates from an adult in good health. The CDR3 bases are TGTGCCAGCAGTTTACCCGGGACAGGGGGAGATCAGCCCCAGCATTTT. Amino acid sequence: CASSLPGTGGDQPQHF.